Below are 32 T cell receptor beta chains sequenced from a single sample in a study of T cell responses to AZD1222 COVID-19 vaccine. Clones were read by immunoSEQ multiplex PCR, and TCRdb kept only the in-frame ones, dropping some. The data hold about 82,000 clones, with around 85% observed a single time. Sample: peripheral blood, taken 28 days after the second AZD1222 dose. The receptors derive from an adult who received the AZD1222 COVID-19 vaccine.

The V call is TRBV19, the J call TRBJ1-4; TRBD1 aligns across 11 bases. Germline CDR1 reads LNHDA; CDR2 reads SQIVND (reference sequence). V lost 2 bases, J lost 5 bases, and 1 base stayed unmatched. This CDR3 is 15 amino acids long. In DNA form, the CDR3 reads TGTGCCAGTAGTATATGGACAGGGGGCAATGAAAAACTGTTTTTT. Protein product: CASSIWTGGNEKLFF.

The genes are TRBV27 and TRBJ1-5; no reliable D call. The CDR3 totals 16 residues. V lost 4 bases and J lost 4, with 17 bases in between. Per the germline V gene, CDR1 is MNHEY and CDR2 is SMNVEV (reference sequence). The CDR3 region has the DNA TGTGCCAGCAGTTCACTCAGAGGAGAACTAAATCAGCCCCAGCATTTT. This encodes CASSSLRGELNQPQHF.

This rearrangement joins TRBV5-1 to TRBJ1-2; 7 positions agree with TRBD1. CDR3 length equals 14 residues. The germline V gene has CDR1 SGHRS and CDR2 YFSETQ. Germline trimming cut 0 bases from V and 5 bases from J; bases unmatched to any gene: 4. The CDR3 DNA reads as TGCGCCAGCAGCTTGGAGACAGGGAGGTATGGCTACACCTTC. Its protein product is CASSLETGRYGYTF.

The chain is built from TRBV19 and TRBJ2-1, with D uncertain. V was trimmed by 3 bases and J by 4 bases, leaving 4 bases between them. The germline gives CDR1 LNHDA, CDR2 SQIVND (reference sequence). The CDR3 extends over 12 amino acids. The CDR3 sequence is CASSINYNEQFF. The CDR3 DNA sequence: TGTGCCAGTAGTATCAATTACAATGAGCAGTTCTTC.

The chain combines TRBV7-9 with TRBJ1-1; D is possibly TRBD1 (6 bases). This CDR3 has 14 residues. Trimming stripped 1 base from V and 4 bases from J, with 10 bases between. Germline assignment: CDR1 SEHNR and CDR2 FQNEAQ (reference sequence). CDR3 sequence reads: CASSLGGGLTEAFF. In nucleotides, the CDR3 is TGTGCCAGCAGCTTAGGCGGGGGCCTCACTGAAGCTTTCTTT.

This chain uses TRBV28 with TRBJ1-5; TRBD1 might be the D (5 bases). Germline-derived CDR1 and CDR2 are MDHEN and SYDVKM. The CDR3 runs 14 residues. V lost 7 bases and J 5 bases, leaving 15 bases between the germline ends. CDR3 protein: CASTYMRGYQPQHF. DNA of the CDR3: TGTGCCAGCACCTATATGCGGGGGTATCAGCCCCAGCATTTT.

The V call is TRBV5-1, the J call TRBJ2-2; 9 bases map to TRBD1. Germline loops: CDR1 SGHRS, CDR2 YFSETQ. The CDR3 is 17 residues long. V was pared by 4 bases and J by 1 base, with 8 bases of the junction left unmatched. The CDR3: CASSLTGTGLNTGELFF. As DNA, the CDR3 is TGCGCCAGCAGCCTAACCGGGACAGGGCTGAACACCGGGGAGCTGTTTTTT.

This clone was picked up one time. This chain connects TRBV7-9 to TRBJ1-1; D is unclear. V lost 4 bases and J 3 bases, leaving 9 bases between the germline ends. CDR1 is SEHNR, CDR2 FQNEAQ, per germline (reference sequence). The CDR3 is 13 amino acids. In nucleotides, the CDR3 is TGTGCCAGCAGCTCAGGACGGGACACTGAAGCTTTCTTT. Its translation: CASSSGRDTEAFF.

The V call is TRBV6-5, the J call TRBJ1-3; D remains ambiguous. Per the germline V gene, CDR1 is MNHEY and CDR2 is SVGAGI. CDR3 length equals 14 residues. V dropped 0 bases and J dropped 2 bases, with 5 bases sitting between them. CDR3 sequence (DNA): TGTGCCAGCAGTTACTCGATCCCTGGAAACACCATATATTTT. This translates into CASSYSIPGNTIYF.

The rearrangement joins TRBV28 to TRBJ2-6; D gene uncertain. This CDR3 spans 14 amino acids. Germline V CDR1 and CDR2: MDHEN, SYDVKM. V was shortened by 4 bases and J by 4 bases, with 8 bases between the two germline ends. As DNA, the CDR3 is TGTGCCAGCAGTTCCGTATACGGGGCCAACGTCCTGACTTTC. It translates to CASSSVYGANVLTF.

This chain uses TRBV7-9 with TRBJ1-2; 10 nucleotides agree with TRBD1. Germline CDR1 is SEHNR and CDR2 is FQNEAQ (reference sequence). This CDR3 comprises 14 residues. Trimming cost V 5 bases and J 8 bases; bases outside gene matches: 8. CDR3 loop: CASSEDRGYFGYTF. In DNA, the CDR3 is TGTGCCAGCAGCGAGGACAGGGGGTACTTCGGCTACACCTTC.

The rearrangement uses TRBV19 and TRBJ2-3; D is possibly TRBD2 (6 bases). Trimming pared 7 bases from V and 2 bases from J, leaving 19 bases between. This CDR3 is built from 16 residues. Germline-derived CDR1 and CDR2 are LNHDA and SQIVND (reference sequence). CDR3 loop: CASTLGGLASTDTQYF. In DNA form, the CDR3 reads TGTGCCAGTACCCTGGGGGGTCTAGCTTCCACAGATACGCAGTATTTT.

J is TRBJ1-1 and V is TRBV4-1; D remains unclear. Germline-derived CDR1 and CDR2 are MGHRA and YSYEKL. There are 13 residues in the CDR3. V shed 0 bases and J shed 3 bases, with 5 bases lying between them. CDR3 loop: CASSQDWDTEAFF. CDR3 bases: TGCGCCAGCAGCCAAGACTGGGACACTGAAGCTTTCTTT.

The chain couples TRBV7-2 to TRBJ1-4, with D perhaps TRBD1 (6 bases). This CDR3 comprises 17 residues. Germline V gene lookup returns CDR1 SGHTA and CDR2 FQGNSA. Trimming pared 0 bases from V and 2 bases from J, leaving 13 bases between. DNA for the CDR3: TGTGCCAGCAGCTTAGCGCGGGGGCAAGGGACTAATGAAAAACTGTTTTTT. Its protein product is CASSLARGQGTNEKLFF.

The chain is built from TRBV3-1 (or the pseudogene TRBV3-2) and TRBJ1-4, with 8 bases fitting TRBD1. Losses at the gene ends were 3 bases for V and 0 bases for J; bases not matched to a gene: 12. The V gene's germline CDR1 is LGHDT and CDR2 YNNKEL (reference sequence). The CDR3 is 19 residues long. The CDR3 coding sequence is TGTGCCAGCAGCCATGATCGGACAGGGATCCTTTCAACTAATGAAAAACTGTTTTTT. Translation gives CASSHDRTGILSTNEKLFF.

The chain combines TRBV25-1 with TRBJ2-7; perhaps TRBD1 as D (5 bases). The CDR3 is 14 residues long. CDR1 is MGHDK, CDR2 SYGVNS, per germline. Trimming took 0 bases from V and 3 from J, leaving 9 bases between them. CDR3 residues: CASSEYQGVYEQYF. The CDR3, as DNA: TGTGCCAGCAGTGAATACCAGGGCGTCTACGAGCAGTACTTC.

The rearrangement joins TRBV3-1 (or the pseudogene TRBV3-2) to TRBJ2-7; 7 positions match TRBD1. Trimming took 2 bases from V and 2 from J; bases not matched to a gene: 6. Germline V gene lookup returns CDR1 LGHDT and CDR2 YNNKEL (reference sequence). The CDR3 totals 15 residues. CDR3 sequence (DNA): TGTGCCAGCAGCCAAAGCTCCGGGACAGCCTACGAGCAGTACGTC. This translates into CASSQSSGTAYEQYV.

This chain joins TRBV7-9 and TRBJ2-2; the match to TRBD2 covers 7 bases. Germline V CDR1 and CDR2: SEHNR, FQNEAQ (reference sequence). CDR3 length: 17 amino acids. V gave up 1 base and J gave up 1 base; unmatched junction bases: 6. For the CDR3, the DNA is TGTGCCAGCAGCTTAGATAGGCCTAGCGGGAACACCGGGGAGCTGTTTTTT. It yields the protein CASSLDRPSGNTGELFF.

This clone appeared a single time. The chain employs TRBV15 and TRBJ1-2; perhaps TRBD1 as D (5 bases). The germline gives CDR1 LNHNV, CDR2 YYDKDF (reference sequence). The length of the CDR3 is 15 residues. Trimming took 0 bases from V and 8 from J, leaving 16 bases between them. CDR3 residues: CATSRDFGSREGYTF. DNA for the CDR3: TGTGCCACCAGCAGAGATTTCGGGAGCAGGGAAGGCTACACCTTC.

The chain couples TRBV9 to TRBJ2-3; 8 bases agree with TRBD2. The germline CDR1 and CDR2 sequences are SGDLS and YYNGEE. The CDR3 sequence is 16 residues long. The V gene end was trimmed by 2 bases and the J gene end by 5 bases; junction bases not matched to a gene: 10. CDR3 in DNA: TGTGCCAGCAGCGTCCGCTGGGGGACTAGTGGAGATACGCAGTATTTT. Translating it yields CASSVRWGTSGDTQYF.

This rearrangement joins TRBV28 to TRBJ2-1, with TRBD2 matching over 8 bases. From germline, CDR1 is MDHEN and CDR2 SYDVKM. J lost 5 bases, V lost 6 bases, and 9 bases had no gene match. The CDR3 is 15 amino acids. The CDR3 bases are TGTGCCAGCAGCCTTAGCGGGGCGTTCCACAATGAGCAGTTCTTC. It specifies CASSLSGAFHNEQFF.

The CDR3 is CASSLDGFEQYF. The DNA of the CDR3 is TGTGCCAGCAGCTTAGACGGTTTCGAGCAGTACTTC. The chain recombines TRBV7-9 with TRBJ2-7; D not certain. This CDR3 has 12 residues. Deletions cut 1 base from V and 6 bases from J, with 7 bases between. Germline CDR1 is SEHNR and CDR2 is FQNEAQ (reference sequence).

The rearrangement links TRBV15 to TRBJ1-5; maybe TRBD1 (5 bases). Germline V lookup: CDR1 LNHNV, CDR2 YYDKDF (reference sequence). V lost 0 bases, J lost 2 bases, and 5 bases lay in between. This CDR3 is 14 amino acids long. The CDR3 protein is CATSREGGNQPQHF. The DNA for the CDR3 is TGTGCCACCAGCAGAGAAGGGGGCAATCAGCCCCAGCATTTT.

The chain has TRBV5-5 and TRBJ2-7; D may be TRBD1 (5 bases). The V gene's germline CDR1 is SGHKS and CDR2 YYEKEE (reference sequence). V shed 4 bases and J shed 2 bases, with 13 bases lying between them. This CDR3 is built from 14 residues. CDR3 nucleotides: TGTGCCAGCAGCGTGACAGTTCCAGCCTACGAGCAGTACTTC. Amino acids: CASSVTVPAYEQYF.

CDR3 loop: CAISESREQYF. The CDR3 DNA reads TGTGCCATCAGTGAGTCGAGGGAGCAGTACTTC. The gene calls are TRBV10-3 and TRBJ2-7; no clear D gene. The germline V gene encodes CDR1 ENHRY and CDR2 SYGVKD. Trimming stripped 0 bases from V and 7 bases from J, with 4 bases between. This CDR3 spans 11 amino acids.

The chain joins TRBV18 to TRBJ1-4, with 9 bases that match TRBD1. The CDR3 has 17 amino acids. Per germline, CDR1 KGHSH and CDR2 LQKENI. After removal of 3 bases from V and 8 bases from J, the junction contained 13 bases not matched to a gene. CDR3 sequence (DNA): TGTGCCAGCTCACCCGCCCTTGGAACAGGGGGCCTCGAAAAACTGTTTTTT. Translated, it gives CASSPALGTGGLEKLFF.

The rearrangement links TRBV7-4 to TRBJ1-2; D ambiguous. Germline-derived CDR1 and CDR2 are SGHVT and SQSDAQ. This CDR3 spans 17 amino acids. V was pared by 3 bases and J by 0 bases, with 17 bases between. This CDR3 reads CASSLEAATNSNYGYTF. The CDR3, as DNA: TGTGCCAGCAGCTTGGAGGCGGCAACTAATTCTAACTATGGCTACACCTTC.

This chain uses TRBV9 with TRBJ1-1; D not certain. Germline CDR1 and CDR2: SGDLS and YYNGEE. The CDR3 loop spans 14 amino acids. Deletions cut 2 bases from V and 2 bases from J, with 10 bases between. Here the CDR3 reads CASSVTTSNTEAFF. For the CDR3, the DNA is TGTGCCAGCAGCGTCACTACGAGCAACACTGAAGCTTTCTTT.

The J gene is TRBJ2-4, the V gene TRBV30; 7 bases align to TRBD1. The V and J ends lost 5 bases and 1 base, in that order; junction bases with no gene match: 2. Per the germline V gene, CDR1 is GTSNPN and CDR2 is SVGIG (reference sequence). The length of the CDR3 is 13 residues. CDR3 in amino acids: CAWGTEAKNIQYF. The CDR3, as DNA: TGTGCCTGGGGGACAGAGGCCAAAAACATTCAGTACTTC.

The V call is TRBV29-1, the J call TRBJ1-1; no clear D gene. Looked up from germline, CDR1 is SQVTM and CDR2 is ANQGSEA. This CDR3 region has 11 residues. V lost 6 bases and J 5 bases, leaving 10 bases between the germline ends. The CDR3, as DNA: TGCAGCGTGCGACAAGCAACTGAAGCTTTCTTT. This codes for CSVRQATEAFF.

The CDR3 is CASSNRDIREAFF. CDR3 coding DNA: TGTGCCAGCAGTAACCGGGACATAAGGGAAGCTTTCTTT. The chain carries TRBV6-5 and TRBJ1-1; perhaps TRBD1 as D (6 bases). This CDR3 has 13 amino acids. Trimming left V 5 bases short and J 8 bases short, with 15 bases between. Germline CDR1 reads MNHEY; CDR2 reads SVGAGI.

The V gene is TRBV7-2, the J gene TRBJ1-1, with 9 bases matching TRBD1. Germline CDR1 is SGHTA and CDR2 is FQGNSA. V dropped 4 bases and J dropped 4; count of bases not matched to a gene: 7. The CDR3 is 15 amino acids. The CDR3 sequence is CASSSTGTGPTEAFF. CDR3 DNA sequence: TGTGCCAGCAGCTCAACGGGGACAGGGCCCACTGAAGCTTTCTTT.